The next 21 T cell receptor beta chains were all read from a single sample in a study of neurological immune-mediated disorders. Stated time point: longitudinal time-point 1 (baseline). One entry per CDR3 protein results from TCRdb running MiXCR on the 5' RACE reads. The data show 71,000 or so distinct CDR3 sequences, with about an eighth seen just once and 4.6% held by the top ten. Source material: PBMCs. The origin of the receptors is a female donor with HTLV-1-associated myelopathy (HAM/TSP).

This clonotype was seen ten or more times. The rearrangement links TRBV20-1 to TRBJ1-1, with TRBD1 matching 8 bases. This CDR3 region has 13 residues. The V gene end was trimmed by 7 bases and the J gene end by 6 bases; junction bases not matched to a gene: 10. CDR1 and CDR2 (germline): DFQATT, SNEGSKA (reference sequence). Here the CDR3 reads CSVRTGQVSEAFF. Written as DNA, the CDR3 is TGCAGTGTCCGGACAGGGCAAGTCTCTGAAGCTTTCTTT.

This clonotype was detected many times. The chain recombines TRBV5-1 with TRBJ2-7, with D possibly matching TRBD1 (6 bases). Deletions cut 4 bases from V and 3 bases from J, with 11 bases between. The CDR3 has 13 amino acids. Germline CDR1 is SGHRS and CDR2 is YFSETQ. CDR3 sequence (DNA): TGCGCCAGCAGCCGGACAGCCGACTACGAGCAGTACTTC. Its protein is CASSRTADYEQYF.

At least ten counts were recorded for this clonotype. V gene TRBV6-5 combines with J gene TRBJ1-2; perhaps TRBD1 as D (5 bases). Between the trimmed V and J ends, which lost 8 bases and 5 bases, there was a span of 21 bases. Looked up from germline, CDR1 is MNHEY and CDR2 is SVGAGI. This CDR3 spans 15 amino acids. The CDR3 protein is CASGEGRRTNYGYTF. In nucleotides, the CDR3 is TGTGCCAGCGGGGAGGGACGGAGAACGAATTATGGCTACACCTTC.

The chain uses TRBV5-1 and TRBJ2-5; 7 bases line up with TRBD2. The CDR3 loop spans 15 amino acids. V dropped 4 bases and J dropped 5; count of bases not matched to a gene: 11. CDR1 and CDR2 (germline): SGHRS, YFSETQ. This CDR3 is CASSLRAGRLETQYF. The CDR3 coding sequence is TGCGCCAGCAGCCTGAGAGCGGGGAGATTGGAGACCCAGTACTTC.

Comments on this clonotype: This sequence may be a read error, since a much larger clone differs from it by one base. The chain joins TRBV4-1 to TRBJ2-5; the match to TRBD2 covers 7 bases. Germline V gene sequence: CDR1 MGHRA, CDR2 YSYEKL. This CDR3 is built from 15 residues. The CDR3, as DNA: TGCGCCATCAGCTACTTAGCGGGTTGGGAGGAGACCCAGTACTTC. Its protein is CAISYLAGWEETQYF.

Points on this clonotype: A junction boundary mismatches the germline segment, possibly from a read error. The J gene is TRBJ2-1, the V gene TRBV7-9, with D possibly being TRBD1 or TRBD2 (6 bases each). Germline values: CDR1 SEHNR, CDR2 FQNEAQ (reference sequence). CDR3 length equals 18 residues. CDR3 DNA: TGTCCCAGCAGCTTATGGCGGGGTGGGGACACCCTCTACAATGAGCAGTTCTTC. Protein product: CPSSLWRGGDTLYNEQFF.

V usage is TRBV7-9 and J usage is TRBJ1-1; D uncertain. The CDR3 spans 14 residues. Germline lookup yields CDR1 SEHNR and CDR2 FQNEAQ (reference sequence). The V and J ends lost 5 bases and 4 bases respectively, with 14 bases between them. The CDR3 DNA reads as TGTGCCAGCAGCCAATTGGACTCTCGCACTGAAGCTTTCTTT. It is translated as CASSQLDSRTEAFF.

In its sample, this clonotype was seen many times. The chain carries TRBV12-3 or TRBV12-4 and TRBJ2-1; D remains unclear. V was cut by 3 bases and J by 7 bases, with 7 bases left in between. The CDR3 is 12 residues long. The CDR3 protein is CASSFSVNEQFF. CDR3 sequence (DNA): TGTGCCAGCAGTTTCTCGGTAAATGAGCAGTTCTTC.

The V gene is TRBV7-2, the J gene TRBJ1-1; D unclear. Germline CDR1 SGHTA, CDR2 FQGNSA. V was trimmed by 3 bases and J by 1 base, leaving 9 bases between them. This CDR3 is built from 14 residues. The CDR3 region is CASSFSSGNTEAFF. As DNA, the CDR3 is TGTGCCAGCAGCTTTTCTTCAGGGAACACTGAAGCTTTCTTT. The whole variable domain, remainder taken from reference TRBV7-2 and TRBJ1-1, is GAGVSQSPSNKVTEKGKDVELRCDPISGHTALYWYRQSLGQGLEFLIYFQGNSAPDKSGLPSDRFSAERTGGSVSTLTIQRTQQEDSAVYLCASSFSSGNTEAFFGQGTRLTVV.

The V gene is TRBV7-2, the J gene TRBJ2-2; perhaps TRBD2 as D (6 bases). The V gene lost 5 bases and the J gene lost 4 bases, with 20 bases spanning the gap. In germline, CDR1 is SGHTA, CDR2 FQGNSA. The CDR3 extends over 17 amino acids. Here the CDR3 reads CASSPTGARRGTGELFF. CDR3 sequence (DNA): TGTGCCAGCAGCCCCACGGGAGCTAGGCGAGGCACCGGGGAGCTGTTTTTT. The variable domain in full, with the rest retrieved from reference TRBV7-2 and TRBJ2-2, is GAGVSQSPSNKVTEKGKDVELRCDPISGHTALYWYRQSLGQGLEFLIYFQGNSAPDKSGLPSDRFSAERTGGSVSTLTIQRTQQEDSAVYLCASSPTGARRGTGELFFGEGSRLTVL.

This clonotype was detected a few times. Since a much larger clone is just one base distant, this may be a read error. The chain has TRBV20-1 and TRBJ2-5; TRBD1 might be the D (6 bases). V lost 5 bases and J lost 4, with 11 bases in between. This CDR3 is built from 12 residues. Germline CDR1 reads DFQATT; CDR2 reads SNEGSKA (reference sequence). The CDR3, as DNA: TGCAGTGCTCAAGGACAGAGAGAGACCCAGTACTTC. It translates to CSAQGQRETQYF.

This clonotype was seen ten or more times. The rearrangement uses TRBV5-1 and TRBJ2-2, with D unresolved. Trimming shortened V by 0 bases and J by 2 bases, and 8 bases separated the two germline ends. The CDR3 extends over 15 amino acids. Germline V CDR1 and CDR2: SGHRS, YFSETQ. CDR3 region: CASSLGAINTGELFF. The CDR3 DNA follows: TGCGCCAGCAGCTTGGGGGCAATTAACACCGGGGAGCTGTTTTTT.

The CDR3 sequence is CASSFPPDRARYGYTF. CDR3 DNA sequence: TGTGCCAGCAGCTTCCCCCCCGACAGGGCGCGGTATGGCTACACCTTC. The rearrangement uses TRBV7-9 and TRBJ1-2; TRBD1 aligns across 7 bases. Germline trimming cut 3 bases from V and 5 bases from J; bases unmatched to any gene: 12. The CDR3 totals 16 residues. The germline V gene has CDR1 SEHNR and CDR2 FQNEAQ (reference sequence).

This clonotype was detected ten times or more. The CDR3 protein is CASSVRQGGKTQYF. The CDR3 DNA sequence: TGTGCCAGCAGCGTTCGACAGGGGGGAAAGACCCAGTACTTC. This rearrangement joins TRBV7-8 to TRBJ2-5; 9 nucleotides align to TRBD1. Germline assignment: CDR1 SGHVS and CDR2 FQNEAQ. The CDR3 is made up of 14 amino acids. J lost 6 bases, V lost 5 bases, and 7 bases had no gene match.

This clonotype came up many times. The J gene is TRBJ2-3, the V gene TRBV5-1, with 9 bases lining up with TRBD1. The CDR3 is made up of 15 amino acids. Germline values: CDR1 SGHRS, CDR2 YFSETQ. V lost 3 bases and J lost 6; bases outside the gene matches: 8. The CDR3 loop reads CASSSPQGASDTQYF. The CDR3 DNA sequence: TGCGCCAGCAGCTCGCCACAGGGGGCATCGGATACGCAGTATTTT. The full variable domain, in which reference TRBV5-1 and TRBJ2-3 provide the parts outside the CDR3, is KAGVTQTPRYLIKTRGQQVTLSCSPISGHRSVSWYQQTPGQGLQFLFEYFSETQRNKGNFPGRFSGRQFSNSRSEMNVSTLELGDSALYLCASSSPQGASDTQYFGPGTRLTVL.

The chain carries TRBV12-3 or TRBV12-4 and TRBJ1-4, with D maybe TRBD1 (6 bases). Trimming took 3 bases from V and 8 from J, leaving 13 bases between them. The CDR3 spans 14 residues. Written as DNA, the CDR3 is TGTGCCAGCAGTTTGAGGGGGGGCGGCGAAAAACTGTTTTTT. Amino acids: CASSLRGGGEKLFF.

This clonotype was counted a few times. The chain carries TRBV18 and TRBJ1-3; weak D call: TRBD1 (5 bases). Trimming took 0 bases from V and 2 from J, leaving 14 bases between them. The CDR3 sequence is 17 residues long. Germline V CDR1 and CDR2: KGHSH, LQKENI. The CDR3 here is CASSPPVTALTGNTIYF. The CDR3, as DNA: TGTGCCAGCTCACCACCGGTGACAGCTCTTACTGGAAACACCATATATTTT. The variable domain in full, with the rest retrieved from reference TRBV18 and TRBJ1-3, is NAGVMQNPRHLVRRRGQEARLRCSPMKGHSHVYWYRQLPEEGLKFMVYLQKENIIDESGMPKERFSAEFPKEGPSILRIQQVVRGDSAAYFCASSPPVTALTGNTIYFGEGSWLTVV.

This clonotype appeared many times. The J gene is TRBJ2-2, the V gene TRBV29-1; D not certain. Germline V gene sequence: CDR1 SQVTM, CDR2 ANQGSEA. The CDR3 loop spans 12 amino acids. Between the trimmed V and J ends, which lost 0 bases and 7 bases, there was a span of 6 bases. CDR3 amino acids: CSVEDSLGELFF. CDR3 DNA sequence: TGCAGCGTTGAAGACTCACTCGGGGAGCTGTTTTTT.

This clonotype appeared many times. The V and J genes are TRBV18 and TRBJ2-4; D uncertain. Trimming cost V 2 bases and J 15 bases, with 5 bases left between them. The CDR3 runs 9 residues. Germline CDR1 reads KGHSH; CDR2 reads LQKENI. The CDR3 nucleotides read TGTGCCAGCTCACCAACGGGGTACTTC. As protein: CASSPTGYF.

This clonotype was seen many times. The rearrangement links TRBV12-3 or TRBV12-4 to TRBJ2-2; D gene ambiguous. The length of the CDR3 is 14 residues. Trimming stripped 0 bases from V and 7 bases from J, with 9 bases between. The DNA of the CDR3 is TGTGCCAGCAGTTTAGCGCGTAGGGTCGGGGAGCTGTTTTTT. This encodes CASSLARRVGELFF.

The table lists this clonotype with a few counts. V and J are TRBV7-3 and TRBJ2-7, with 10 bases that match TRBD1. The CDR3 has 16 residues. The germline V gene encodes CDR1 SGHTA and CDR2 FQGTGA. V lost 4 bases, J lost 5 bases, and 11 bases stayed unmatched. CDR3 nucleotide sequence: TGTGCCAGCAGCTACACCCGGGACAGGGGAAGTAACGAGCAGTACTTC. Translated, it gives CASSYTRDRGSNEQYF.